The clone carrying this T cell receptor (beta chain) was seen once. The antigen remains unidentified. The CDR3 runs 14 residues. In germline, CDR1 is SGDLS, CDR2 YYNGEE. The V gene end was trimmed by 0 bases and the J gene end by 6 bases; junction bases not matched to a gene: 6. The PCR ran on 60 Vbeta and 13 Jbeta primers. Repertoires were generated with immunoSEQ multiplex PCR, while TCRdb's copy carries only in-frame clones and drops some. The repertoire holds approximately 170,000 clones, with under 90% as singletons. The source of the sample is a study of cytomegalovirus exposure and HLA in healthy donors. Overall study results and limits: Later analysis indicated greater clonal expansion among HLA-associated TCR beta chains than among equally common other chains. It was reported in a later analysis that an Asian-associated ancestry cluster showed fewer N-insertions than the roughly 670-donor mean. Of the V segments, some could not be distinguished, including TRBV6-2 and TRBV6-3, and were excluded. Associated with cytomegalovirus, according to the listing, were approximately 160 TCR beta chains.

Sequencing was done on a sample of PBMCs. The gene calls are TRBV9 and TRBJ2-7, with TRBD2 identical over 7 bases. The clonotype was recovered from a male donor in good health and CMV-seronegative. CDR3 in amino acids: CASSVASREGEQYF. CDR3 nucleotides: TGTGCCAGCAGCGTAGCGAGCAGGGAGGGCGAGCAGTACTTC.